One and the same sample provided the 32 T cell receptor beta chains below, sequenced in a study of blood T cells in healthy people across ages. A second PCR of roughly 7 to 11 cycles used a sample-barcoded 5' primer and a J-beta primer mix. MiXCR, run by TCRdb on the 5' RACE reads, gives a single entry per CDR3 protein. Among 700,000 to 850,000 distinct CDR3 sequences listed, about 36% were seen once. The sequenced sample consisted of blood. The receptors here all came from a man aged 18-30 years in good health.

The chain combines TRBV6-5 with TRBJ2-1; TRBD2 agrees at 8 bases. J was trimmed by 5 bases and V by 6 bases; bases with no gene match: 12. Germline CDR1 reads MNHEY; CDR2 reads SVGAGI. CDR3 length: 16 residues. CDR3 DNA: TGTGCCAGCAGCAACTTGGGACCAGCGGGGGACAATGAGCAGTTCTTC. Its translation is CASSNLGPAGDNEQFF.

This chain uses TRBV6-6 with TRBJ1-4; 9 positions agree with TRBD1. The CDR3 runs to 14 residues. Germline lookup yields CDR1 MNHNY and CDR2 SVGAGI (reference sequence). With V trimmed by 5 bases and J by 6 bases, 4 bases remained unmatched. CDR3 nucleotide sequence: TGTGCCAGCAGTGACGGGACAGGGCATGAAAAACTGTTTTTT. Translating gives CASSDGTGHEKLFF.

This clonotype has a handful of counts. The chain has TRBV12-3 or TRBV12-4 and TRBJ2-1; 11 nucleotides match TRBD2. V trimming: 3 bases; J trimming: 8 bases; junction bases outside the gene matches: 6. The CDR3 extends over 15 amino acids. CDR3 nucleotide sequence: TGTGCCAGCAGTTTCTTAGCGGGGGGGCCGGATGAGCAGTTCTTC. This translates into CASSFLAGGPDEQFF.

The chain employs TRBV14 and TRBJ2-1, with D uncertain. The V gene lost 3 bases and the J gene lost 10 bases, with 10 bases spanning the gap. CDR3 length: 12 residues. Per the germline V gene, CDR1 is SGHDN and CDR2 is FVKESK. The CDR3 nucleotides are TGTGCCAGCAGCCAGCGTCGGTTCGAGCAGTTCTTC. Translation gives CASSQRRFEQFF.

The sample holds a few counts of this clonotype. The chain is built from TRBV14 and TRBJ1-2; TRBD1 might be the D (5 bases). The CDR3 totals 15 residues. Germline lookup yields CDR1 SGHDN and CDR2 FVKESK. Deletions cut 4 bases from V and 4 bases from J, with 16 bases between. Here the CDR3 DNA reads TGTGCCAGCAGCCCCAGCGGGACGCGTCCCTATGGCTACACCTTC. It codes for CASSPSGTRPYGYTF.

The CDR3 coding sequence is TGTGCCAGCAAGAGTTCAACAGACACTGAAGCTTTCTTT. Its translation is CASKSSTDTEAFF. The V call is TRBV27, the J call TRBJ1-1, with unresolved D. The CDR3 length is 13 residues. The V end was cut by 7 bases, the J end by 3 bases, with 12 bases between. Germline V lookup: CDR1 MNHEY, CDR2 SMNVEV (reference sequence).

This clonotype was found a few times. This chain joins TRBV9 and TRBJ1-1, with D tentatively TRBD1 (6 bases). This CDR3 has 15 residues. Trimming took off 6 bases at V and 1 base at J, with 16 bases between the two ends. Germline V lookup: CDR1 SGDLS, CDR2 YYNGEE. In DNA form, the CDR3 reads TGTGCCAGCACCCGCCCGGGGGCCCAGAACACTGAAGCTTTCTTT. It yields the protein CASTRPGAQNTEAFF.

This clonotype has at least ten counts. The V and J genes are TRBV25-1 and TRBJ2-1, with no clear D. CDR3 length equals 12 residues. V lost 3 bases and J 3 bases, leaving 3 bases between the germline ends. CDR1 is MGHDK and CDR2 is SYGVNS in the germline V gene. CDR3 region: CASSDLYNEQFF. The CDR3, as DNA: TGTGCCAGCAGTGACCTCTACAATGAGCAGTTCTTC.

In its sample, this clonotype was seen a few times. The V gene is TRBV7-2, the J gene TRBJ2-1; unclear D gene. The germline V gene has CDR1 SGHTA and CDR2 FQGNSA. V was shortened by 1 base and J by 6 bases, with 13 bases between the two germline ends. The CDR3 has 15 residues. DNA for the CDR3: TGTGCCAGCAGCTTAGTTCGAACGGCCTCCAATGAGCAGTTCTTC. This codes for CASSLVRTASNEQFF.

The table lists this clonotype with many counts. The V call is TRBV14, the J call TRBJ2-1; perhaps TRBD1 as D (5 bases). V shed 4 bases and J shed 3 bases, with 10 bases lying between them. CDR1 and CDR2 (germline): SGHDN, FVKESK. The CDR3 is 14 residues long. CDR3 protein: CASSRSTVYNEQFF. CDR3 nucleotides: TGTGCCAGCAGCCGCTCGACAGTCTACAATGAGCAGTTCTTC.

This clonotype has at least ten counts. The chain employs TRBV20-1 and TRBJ2-1; TRBD1 is a possible D gene (5 bases). Trimming stripped 7 bases from V and 2 bases from J, with 27 bases between. The CDR3 spans 18 residues. The germline gives CDR1 DFQATT, CDR2 SNEGSKA (reference sequence). The CDR3 DNA reads TGCAGTGGGCCCCCGAACAGAGCAGGGTTAAAGACCTACAATGAGCAGTTCTTC. Translation gives CSGPPNRAGLKTYNEQFF.

The chain employs TRBV20-1 and TRBJ1-2; D unclear. Germline V gives CDR1 DFQATT, CDR2 SNEGSKA (reference sequence). This CDR3 comprises 12 residues. V lost 3 bases and J lost 6, with 11 bases in between. CDR3 amino acids: CSASLLVHGYTF. DNA of the CDR3: TGCAGTGCTAGCTTGTTGGTACATGGCTACACCTTC.

The sample holds one count of this clonotype. The V and J genes are TRBV12-3 or TRBV12-4 and TRBJ2-5; 8 nucleotides align to TRBD2. The CDR3 length is 18 residues. The V and J ends lost 3 bases and 3 bases, in that order; junction bases with no gene match: 15. In nucleotides, the CDR3 is TGTGCCAGCAGTTTGAGGCCCCGGGCGGGGGGACAAAAAGAGACCCAGTACTTC. The encoded protein is CASSLRPRAGGQKETQYF.

The chain is built from TRBV7-2 and TRBJ2-7, with D perhaps given as TRBD1 or TRBD2 (6 bases each). The CDR3 totals 15 residues. Deletions cut 5 bases from V and 4 bases from J, with 18 bases between. CDR1 and CDR2 (germline): SGHTA, FQGNSA. The CDR3 DNA sequence: TGTGCCAGCAGCCCCCAGGTGGGGGGCCGGTACGAGCAGTACTTC. This codes for CASSPQVGGRYEQYF.

Turning to this clonotype: A read error may produce the germline difference seen at one junction end. This rearrangement joins TRBV4-2 to TRBJ1-1; 7 bases are a match to TRBD1. The germline CDR1 and CDR2 sequences are LGHNA and YNFKEQ. CDR3 length: 16 amino acids. CDR3 bases: TGTACCAGCAGCCAAGACCAGGCAGGGGGAGGCACTGAAGCTTTCTTT. Its translation: CTSSQDQAGGGTEAFF.

Comment on this clonotype: An end of the junction does not agree with germline; a read error may underlie this. The chain carries TRBV5-1 and TRBJ1-2, with TRBD1 matching over 7 bases. This CDR3 is 16 amino acids long. CDR1 and CDR2 (germline): SGHRS, YFSETQ. The DNA of the CDR3 is TGCGCCAACAGCTTGGATGAGGGGGCGACGTCTATGGGCTACACCTTC. Translation: CANSLDEGATSMGYTF.

The V and J genes are TRBV20-1 and TRBJ2-1; 7 bases line up with TRBD1. The J call is uncertain, as TRBJ2-7 better fits the DNA end. In germline, CDR1 is DFQATT, CDR2 SNEGSKA (reference sequence). The CDR3 covers 15 residues. CDR3 residues: CSAIGGQDSYNEQYF. In DNA, the CDR3 is TGCAGTGCTATAGGCGGACAGGACTCCTACAATGAGCAGTACTTC.

This clonotype was seen more than once but under ten times. This chain links TRBV5-1 with TRBJ2-7, with 10 bases identical to TRBD1. This CDR3 is built from 16 residues. J lost 1 base, V lost 3 bases, and 7 bases had no gene match. Per the germline V gene, CDR1 is SGHRS and CDR2 is YFSETQ. The CDR3 here is CASSSSGQGDSYEQYF. CDR3 bases: TGCGCCAGCAGCTCTTCTGGACAGGGGGATTCCTACGAGCAGTACTTC.

Concerning this clonotype itself: A clone one base away is much larger, so this may be a read error. The rearrangement links TRBV20-1 to TRBJ2-1, with D possibly being TRBD2 (6 bases). The CDR3 sequence is 15 residues long. V was pared by 5 bases and J by 4 bases, with 18 bases between. CDR1 is DFQATT, CDR2 SNEGSKA, per germline (reference sequence). The CDR3 here is CSAPPVGGEYNEQFF. For the CDR3, the DNA is TGCAGTGCTCCCCCGGTGGGGGGTGAGTACAATGAGCAGTTCTTC.

This clonotype was observed a few times. This rearrangement joins TRBV7-9 to TRBJ2-5; 8 positions match TRBD2. The V and J ends lost 3 bases and 2 bases, in that order; junction bases with no gene match: 8. Germline V lookup: CDR1 SEHNR, CDR2 FQNEAQ (reference sequence). The CDR3 spans 16 residues. The CDR3 spells CASSFRAGDVQETQYF. The DNA of the CDR3 is TGTGCCAGCAGCTTTCGAGCGGGGGACGTACAAGAGACCCAGTACTTC.

This clonotype appeared a few times. This sequence joins TRBV20-1 and TRBJ2-5, with a weak D call TRBD1 (5 bases). V lost 3 bases and J lost 3, with 14 bases in between. This CDR3 has 14 amino acids. Germline CDR1 reads DFQATT; CDR2 reads SNEGSKA (reference sequence). CDR3 nucleotides: TGCAGTGCTAGTAGCCGGACACCAAAAGAGACCCAGTACTTC. Translating gives CSASSRTPKETQYF.

V gene TRBV12-3 or TRBV12-4 combines with J gene TRBJ2-7; 8 bases are shared with TRBD1. The junction had 11 bases not matched to a gene; V was cut back by 3 bases and J by 7 bases. This CDR3 has 15 residues. The CDR3 sequence: CASSFRGRGPDEQYF. CDR3 nucleotides: TGTGCCAGCAGTTTTCGGGGCAGGGGGCCGGATGAGCAGTACTTC.

This clonotype was seen many times. J is TRBJ2-1 and V is TRBV15; TRBD2 agrees at 8 bases. The CDR3 has 17 residues. Germline CDR1 and CDR2: LNHNV and YYDKDF (reference sequence). The V gene end was trimmed by 0 bases and the J gene end by 8 bases; junction bases not matched to a gene: 12. CDR3 coding DNA: TGTGCCACCAGCAGAGATCAGGAAACGGGGGGGCTCGATGAGCAGTTCTTC. The encoded protein is CATSRDQETGGLDEQFF.

This clonotype was seen repeatedly, ten times or more. The V and J genes are TRBV5-1 and TRBJ1-5; TRBD1 aligns across 9 bases. Trimming removed 0 bases from V and 5 bases from J; junction bases left unmatched: 12. The CDR3 extends over 18 amino acids. In germline, CDR1 is SGHRS, CDR2 YFSETQ. Here the CDR3 DNA reads TGCGCCAGCAGCTTGGAACCTCGGACAGGGGAAGCCGATCAGCCCCAGCATTTT. This codes for CASSLEPRTGEADQPQHF.

In this sample, this clonotype turned up a few times. V gene TRBV5-1 combines with J gene TRBJ2-2, with 14 bases that match TRBD2. Germline V gives CDR1 SGHRS, CDR2 YFSETQ. The CDR3 contains 16 residues. Trimming at V came to 2 bases and at J to 4 bases, leaving 1 base not matched to a gene. The CDR3 sequence is CASSFGTSGGTGELFF. The CDR3 DNA reads as TGCGCCAGCAGCTTCGGGACTAGCGGGGGCACCGGGGAGCTGTTTTTT.

The gene calls are TRBV12-3 or TRBV12-4 and TRBJ1-5; D unclear. Trimming removed 5 bases at V and 4 bases at J, with 9 bases between. This CDR3 is 13 amino acids long. The CDR3 DNA is TGTGCCAGCAGTCTTATACTAAATCAGCCCCAGCATTTT. Encoded protein: CASSLILNQPQHF.

The chain couples TRBV20-1 to TRBJ1-1; D is possibly TRBD1 (6 bases). This CDR3 contains 13 residues. CDR1 DFQATT and CDR2 SNEGSKA come from the germline V gene (reference sequence). Trimming removed 6 bases at V and 6 bases at J, with 17 bases between. The CDR3 nucleotides read TGCAGTGCCCCGAGTTGGGGGCGGGCTGAAGCTTTCTTT. Its translation: CSAPSWGRAEAFF.

This clonotype was counted between two and nine times. This sequence joins TRBV12-3 or TRBV12-4 and TRBJ2-4; unclear D gene. V was clipped by 4 bases and J by 0 bases, with 13 bases between them. This CDR3 contains 16 residues. For the CDR3, the DNA is TGTGCCAGCAGTTCCCGGACGCCTGTAGCCAAAAACATTCAGTACTTC. Amino acid sequence: CASSSRTPVAKNIQYF.

This clonotype has only a few counts. This chain joins TRBV20-1 and TRBJ2-5; D not certain. Germline assignment: CDR1 DFQATT and CDR2 SNEGSKA (reference sequence). The ends were cut back, 6 bases at V and 1 base at J, with 12 bases in the middle. The CDR3 is 13 residues long. CDR3 nucleotide sequence: TGCAGTGCCAGATGGGCCGCCCAAGAGACCCAGTACTTC. As protein: CSARWAAQETQYF.

About this clonotype: A much larger clone sits a single nucleotide away, making a read error possible. The V and J genes are TRBV6-5 and TRBJ2-3, with D tentatively TRBD2 (6 bases). From germline, CDR1 is MNHEY and CDR2 SVGAGI. The CDR3 extends over 14 amino acids. CDR3 sequence (DNA): TGTGCCGGCAGTTACCAACTAGCCAGAGATACGCAGTATTTT. The encoded protein is CAGSYQLARDTQYF.

V and J are TRBV20-1 and TRBJ2-5; 7 nucleotides match TRBD2. CDR3 size: 14 residues. CDR1 and CDR2 from the germline V gene are DFQATT and SNEGSKA (reference sequence). V shed 5 bases and J 3 bases; nucleotides not matched to a gene: 9. The chain's CDR3 is CSAGGETSKETQYF. CDR3 DNA sequence: TGCAGTGCTGGGGGGGAAACCTCAAAAGAGACCCAGTACTTC.

This chain joins TRBV15 and TRBJ2-2; D is undetermined. The germline CDR1 and CDR2 sequences are LNHNV and YYDKDF (reference sequence). The CDR3 consists of 14 residues. V lost 0 bases and J lost 1, with 3 bases in between. The CDR3 DNA reads TGTGCCACCAGCAGAGAGGGGAACACCGGGGAGCTGTTTTTT. Its translation is CATSREGNTGELFF.